The clone carrying this T cell receptor (beta chain) has ten or more counts. Its antigen is not identified. From RNA transcripts, TCR beta CDR3 regions were amplified. The TCR CDR3 first-round RT-PCR relied on the HTBI primer set. One entry per CDR3 protein results from TCRdb running MiXCR on the multiplex PCR reads. The sample records around 340,000 distinct CDR3 sequences, roughly 20% being singletons. This specimen comes from a study of T cells in Graves' hyperthyroidism and ophthalmopathy. Fresh peripheral blood, roughly 9.8 ml of it, supplied the PBMCs. Regarding the study as a whole: In the blood, most expanded thyroid clonotypes above 0.001 appeared as well.

This clonotype was sampled from a woman aged 40 to 55 with Graves' ophthalmopathy. The sample was blood.

In nucleotides, the CDR3 is TGTGCCAGCAGGCCCGACAGGGTCTCACCCCTCCACTTT. Protein sequence: CASRPDRVSPLHF. This chain links TRBV12-3 or TRBV12-4 with TRBJ1-6; 7 nucleotides match TRBD1. V gave up 6 bases and J gave up 10 bases; unmatched junction bases: 6. This CDR3 is built from 13 residues.